The rows below give T cell receptor beta chains drawn from one sample of a study of blood T cell repertoires in COVID-19. Repertoires were generated with immunoSEQ multiplex PCR, while TCRdb's copy carries only in-frame clones and drops some. The table records about 220,000 clones, roughly 85% of them present only once. The sequencing sample was made of PBMCs or T cells enriched from blood (not recorded which). The receptors were gathered from a woman between 45 and 65 years old who had been exposed to COVID-19. Both conserved end residues are part of each CDR3. D genes are given only for firm matches. Size tells how often a clone was seen (once, few, many) or the class of an expanded clone, and some rows leave it out.

TRBJ1-2	TRBD1	TRBV5-1	few	TGCGCCAGCAGCATTACTTCGGGACAGTTGATTAACTATGGCTACACCTTC	CASSITSGQLINYGYTF
TRBJ1-1	TRBD1	TRBV10-3	once	TGTGCCATCAGTGAGGGACAGGGGGTTATCCTGAACACTGAAGCTTTCTTT	CAISEGQGVILNTEAFF
TRBJ1-3	NA	TRBV2	NA	TGTGCCAGCAGTGCTAGCCCCATGCCAGGAAACACCATATATTTT	CASSASPMPGNTIYF
TRBJ1-6	TRBD1	TRBV29-1	few	TGCAGCGCCAAGGACAGGGAGAATTCACCCCTCCACTTT	CSAKDRENSPLHF
TRBJ2-3	NA	TRBV3-1/TRBV3-2	NA	TGTGCCAGCAGCCAAAGGTCCTCGGGGTCCACAGATACGCAGTATTTT	CASSQRSSGSTDTQYF
TRBJ1-1	NA	TRBV15	NA	TGTGCCACCAGCAGAGATGGAGGCGCCTTTTCTGAAGCTTTCTTT	CATSRDGGAFSEAFF
TRBJ1-1	NA	TRBV7-3	few	TGTGCCAGCAGCTTAGAGAGTAACACTGAAGCTTTCTTT	CASSLESNTEAFF
TRBJ2-3	NA	TRBV29-1	many	TGCAGCGTTGGCTGGGCAGGTACGCAGTATTTT	CSVGWAGTQYF
TRBJ1-1	NA	TRBV27	NA	TGTGCCAGCAGGGGCACAAAGGAAGCTTTCTTT	CASRGTKEAFF
TRBJ2-1	NA	TRBV5-5	NA	TGTGCCAGCAAGGTTGGCGGGGTAGACTACAATGAGCAGTTCTTC	CASKVGGVDYNEQFF
TRBJ1-3	NA	TRBV7-9	few	TGTGCCAGCACCCTGGCGACAGAAGGAAACACCATATATTTT	CASTLATEGNTIYF
TRBJ1-4	TRBD1	TRBV5-6	NA	TGTGCCAGCAGCTCGGGACAGGGGAATGAAAAACTGTTTTTT	CASSSGQGNEKLFF
TRBJ1-2	NA	TRBV3-1/TRBV3-2	NA	TGTGCCAGCAGCCAAGATCAGGGGAGCTACACCTTC	CASSQDQGSYTF
TRBJ2-1	TRBD1	TRBV27	NA	TGTGCCAGCAGTTTAGGGACAGTTTACAATGAGCAGTTCTTC	CASSLGTVYNEQFF
TRBJ2-3	TRBD2	TRBV5-4	NA	TGTGCCAGCAGCTTGGAGGGACTAGAGGGAACAGATACGCAGTATTTT	CASSLEGLEGTDTQYF
TRBJ2-7	TRBD1	TRBV10-3	few	TGTGCCATAGCCCGGGACAGAACCTACGAGCAGTACTTC	CAIARDRTYEQYF
TRBJ1-2	TRBD1	TRBV29-1	NA	TGCAGCGTTACGGGACAGAACTATGGCTACACCTTC	CSVTGQNYGYTF
TRBJ1-4	NA	TRBV7-9	NA	TGTGCCAGCAGCCTAGCCGGGGGGGCAGAACTGTTTTTT	CASSLAGGAELFF
TRBJ2-1	TRBD2	TRBV5-4	NA	TGTGCCAGCAGCGAGATGGCTAGCGGGGGGTGGGACAATGAGCAGTTCTTC	CASSEMASGGWDNEQFF
TRBJ1-5	NA	TRBV27	NA	TGTGCCAGCAGTTTTCACAATCAGCCCCAGCATTTT	CASSFHNQPQHF
TRBJ2-7	NA	TRBV4-2	NA	TGTGCCAGCAGCCAAGACGGGGGGCGAGAGCAGTACTTC	CASSQDGGREQYF
TRBJ1-5	NA	TRBV6-2/TRBV6-3	NA	TGTGCCAGTAGTTACAGCGGATCCTCTAGCAATCAGCCCCAGCATTTT	CASSYSGSSSNQPQHF
TRBJ1-1	NA	TRBV3-1/TRBV3-2	NA	TGTGCCAGCAGCCACGGGAGGACAGCTGAAGCTTTCTTT	CASSHGRTAEAFF
TRBJ1-1	NA	TRBV5-1	NA	TGCGCCAGCAGCTTGGTAGTGGGGGGAACTGAAGCTTTCTTT	CASSLVVGGTEAFF
TRBJ1-2	NA	TRBV5-8	NA	TGTGCCAGCAGCCTTGGAGGGGCAAGCGGCTACACCTTC	CASSLGGASGYTF
TRBJ2-1	TRBD1	TRBV27	few	TGTGCCAGCCGCCCGGGGGACAGGGACAACAATGAGCAGTTCTTC	CASRPGDRDNNEQFF
TRBJ2-4	NA	TRBV29-1	NA	TGCAGCGTTGAACGCAAAAACATTCAGTACTTC	CSVERKNIQYF
TRBJ1-2	TRBD1	TRBV2	NA	TGTGCCACCACTGAGGTTCAGGGGGGTGGCTACACCTTC	CATTEVQGGGYTF
TRBJ2-3	NA	TRBV13	NA	TGTGCCAGCAGCCTCGACAATAGAAGGCTTAGCACAGATACGCAGTATTTT	CASSLDNRRLSTDTQYF
TRBJ2-1	TRBD2	TRBV24-1	NA	TGTGCCACCAGTGATGAACTAGCGGGGAGCTACAATGAGCAGTTCTTC	CATSDELAGSYNEQFF
TRBJ1-1	TRBD1	TRBV2	NA	TGTGCCAGCAGTCCACGGACAGGTGAAGCTTTCTTT	CASSPRTGEAFF
TRBJ2-1	NA	TRBV28	NA	TGTGCCAGCAGCTCCACTAACGCCAATGAGCAGTTCTTC	CASSSTNANEQFF
TRBJ1-1	NA	TRBV5-1	few	TGCGCCAGCGTGGAGGGGACTGAAGCTTTCTTT	CASVEGTEAFF
TRBJ2-3	NA	TRBV7-9	NA	TGTGCCAGCAGCTTAGTTGAGAAAGATACGCAGTATTTT	CASSLVEKDTQYF
TRBJ1-1	NA	TRBV28	NA	TGTGCCAGCGGCCTATACAGGGATGCTTTCTTT	CASGLYRDAFF
TRBJ1-1	TRBD1	TRBV19	NA	TGTGCCAGTAGTACCTCGGACAGGGGCTGGAACACTGAAGCTTTCTTT	CASSTSDRGWNTEAFF
TRBJ1-5	NA	TRBV30	once	TGTGCCTCGGGGGGTAACAATCAGCCCCAGCATTTT	CASGGNNQPQHF
TRBJ1-5	NA	TRBV24-1	NA	TGTGCCACCAGTGACGTCGGGTCCAATCAGCCCCAGCATTTT	CATSDVGSNQPQHF
TRBJ1-4	TRBD1	TRBV5-4	NA	TGTGCCAGCAGCCCGACAGGGAGGAAGAATGAAAAACTGTTTTTT	CASSPTGRKNEKLFF
TRBJ1-2	NA	TRBV12-3/TRBV12-4	NA	TGTGCCAGCAGTCAGGGCACCTATGGCTACACCTTC	CASSQGTYGYTF
TRBJ1-2	NA	TRBV15	NA	TGTGCCACCAGCAGAGATCCAACTAACTATGGCTACACCTTC	CATSRDPTNYGYTF